The rows below give T cell receptor beta chains drawn from one sample of a study of post-analysis software for immune sequencing data. TCRdb ran MiXCR on the PCR reads and lists one entry per CDR3 protein. The table lists roughly 410,000 distinct CDR3 sequences, about a third of them singletons. The sample comprised blood. These receptors all stem from a girl under 18 with multiple sclerosis. Both conserved end residues are part of each CDR3. A D gene is named only where the DNA matches it firmly. Only part of the rows carry a size: once, few, many, or a class if the clone is expanded.

TRBJ2-7 TRBV6-2/TRBV6-3 few TRBD1 CASSGGQGKQYF TGTGCCAGCAGTGGGGGACAGGGGAAGCAGTACTTC
TRBJ2-5 TRBV5-1 few . CASSLAGSRQETQYF TGCGCCAGCAGCTTGGCCGGATCAAGGCAAGAGACCCAGTACTTC
TRBJ1-1 TRBV4-2 . TRBD1 CASSQVPGDRGNTEAFF TGTGCCAGCAGCCAAGTCCCCGGGGACAGGGGGAACACTGAAGCTTTCTTT
TRBJ1-2 TRBV4-3 few . CASSQSQGGYTF TGCGCCAGCAGCCAATCACAGGGCGGCTACACCTTC
TRBJ2-1 TRBV7-3 . TRBD2 CASSLGGGGANEQFF TGTGCCAGCAGCTTAGGTGGCGGGGGGGCCAATGAGCAGTTCTTC
TRBJ1-1 TRBV20-1 . . CSARVGGPNTEAFF TGCAGTGCTAGAGTCGGGGGACCGAACACTGAAGCTTTCTTT
TRBJ2-3 TRBV3-1 few TRBD2 CASSQGTSGAPNDTQYF TGTGCCAGCAGCCAGGGGACTAGCGGGGCACCGAACGACACGCAGTATTTT
TRBJ2-7 TRBV7-2 . TRBD2 CASSSRLAGAYEQYF TGTGCCAGCAGCTCCCGGCTCGCGGGGGCCTACGAGCAGTACTTC
TRBJ1-6 TRBV10-2 many TRBD1 CATRSQGESSPLHF TGCGCCACTCGTTCCCAGGGGGAAAGTTCACCCCTCCACTTT
TRBJ2-7 TRBV6-5 few TRBD1 CASTDRESEQYF TGTGCCAGCACTGACAGGGAAAGCGAGCAGTACTTC
TRBJ1-1 TRBV7-9 . . CASRVTGDPEAFF TGTGCCAGCAGGGTAACAGGAGACCCTGAAGCTTTCTTT
TRBJ1-1 TRBV6-1 . . CASSETVFHNTEAFF TGTGCCAGCAGTGAAACGGTCTTCCATAACACTGAAGCTTTCTTT
TRBJ1-1 TRBV10-3 . TRBD1 CAITPGQGTTEAFF TGTGCCATCACCCCGGGACAGGGAACCACTGAAGCTTTCTTT
TRBJ2-7 TRBV20-1 . . CSASKPAGESYEQYF TGCAGTGCTAGTAAGCCGGCAGGGGAGTCTTACGAGCAGTACTTC
TRBJ2-3 TRBV6-5 few TRBD2 CATSFRGLAGLVDTQYF TGTGCCACCAGTTTCCGAGGACTAGCGGGGTTGGTGGATACGCAGTATTTT
TRBJ1-4 TRBV29-1 . TRBD1 CSAQGDSGKLFF TGCAGCGCGCAAGGGGACAGTGGAAAACTGTTTTTT
TRBJ2-5 TRBV11-2 . TRBD2 CASSPTPRTSGDPGTQYF TGTGCCAGCAGCCCAACTCCTAGGACTAGCGGGGACCCGGGGACCCAGTACTTC
TRBJ2-5 TRBV9 . TRBD2 CASSPSWTSGETQYF TGTGCCAGCAGCCCGTCCTGGACTAGCGGCGAGACCCAGTACTTC
TRBJ1-6 TRBV10-3 few . CAISESKNSPLHF TGTGCCATCAGTGAGTCGAAGAATTCACCCCTCCACTTT
TRBJ2-3 TRBV27 once TRBD1 CASSLSLLHIDREDTQYF TGTGCCAGCAGTTTATCGCTCCTACATATCGACAGGGAAGATACGCAGTATTTT
TRBJ1-5 TRBV5-5 few TRBD1 CASSLALGRGQSNQPQHF TGTGCCAGCAGCTTGGCCTTGGGGAGGGGGCAGAGCAATCAGCCCCAGCATTTT
TRBJ2-2 TRBV20-1 . . CSALGPFGATGELFF TGCAGTGCTTTGGGTCCCTTCGGAGCCACCGGGGAGCTGTTTTTT
TRBJ2-5 TRBV7-6 . TRBD1 CASSSGQRSETQYF TGTGCCAGCAGCTCGGGACAGCGGTCGGAGACCCAGTACTTC
TRBJ2-5 TRBV5-1 . . CASSLRRTRETQYF TGCGCCAGCAGCTTGAGGCGGACTCGGGAGACCCAGTACTTC